The T cell receptor (beta chain) described here comes from a study of T cell repertoires in cytomegalovirus infection. Study-wide context: Well-studied HLA-B-restricted CMV epitopes were used in the study alongside recently identified HLA-C-restricted ones. TCR beta signatures that were public indicated CMV infection and matching HLA type.

As to this clonotype: Its antigen remains unknown.

The CDR3 is 13 residues long. Germline CDR1 and CDR2: MNHNY and SVGAGI (reference sequence). J gave up 11 bases and V 0 bases, and 4 bases lay outside the gene matches. Study-wide points: Adding up the frequency of public TCR beta families identified people who carried CMV plus the relevant HLA. Across the ex vivo response, the dominant clonotypes were HLA-C-restricted CMV-specific TCR beta clonotypes.

TCRdb processed the reads anew with MiXCR; each CDR3 protein has one entry. Among around 800,000 distinct CDR3 sequences listed, around a third were seen once. The V call is TRBV6-6, the J call TRBJ1-1; 9 nucleotides match TRBD1. The TCR comes from a human donor in good health (CMV status not recorded). Some clones in this sample may be carry-over from other donors' samples. The sequencing here drew on cultured CD8+ T cells from PBMCs, taken from culture after CMV antigen stimulation. The CDR3 nucleotides are TGTGCCAGCAGTTACTCGGGACAGGGCTCGGCTTTCTTT. This sequence encodes CASSYSGQGSAFF.